The 18 T cell receptor beta chains reported below all come from one sample, sequenced in a study of read filtering for tumor transcriptome and immune sequencing. From about 400 ng of RNA, a library with molecular barcoded alpha/delta and beta/gamma adaptors was made. MiXCR, applied by TCRdb to the reads, yields one record per CDR3 protein. This sample has around 40,000 distinct CDR3 sequences; over 9.5% occur once, and the top ten carry 30% to 40%. The specimen sequenced was a population of CD138-negative cells sorted from bone marrow. Receptors originate from a donor aged 40 or over with multiple myeloma.

In its sample, this clonotype was seen many times. The chain is built from TRBV18 and TRBJ1-1, with no clear D. The CDR3 sequence is 13 residues long. Per germline, CDR1 KGHSH and CDR2 LQKENI. Trimming left V 5 bases short and J 6 bases short, with 13 bases between. The CDR3 bases are TGTGCCAGCTCATCAATGCACGACGCTGAAGCTTTCTTT. Residues: CASSSMHDAEAFF.

This clonotype was observed a few times. The rearrangement links TRBV28 to TRBJ2-3; D not resolved. Looked up from germline, CDR1 is MDHEN and CDR2 is SYDVKM. CDR3 length: 13 amino acids. V was pared by 7 bases and J by 1 base, with 9 bases between. The CDR3 spells CASTPSGTDTQYF. The CDR3 DNA reads TGTGCCAGCACCCCATCGGGCACAGATACGCAGTATTTT.

This clonotype showed up many times. This chain uses TRBV29-1 with TRBJ1-4; D gene unclear. Germline V gives CDR1 SQVTM, CDR2 ANQGSEA. This CDR3 is 9 amino acids long. The V and J ends lost 7 bases and 6 bases respectively, with 3 bases between them. The CDR3: CSAHEKLFF. CDR3 sequence (DNA): TGCAGCGCCCATGAAAAACTGTTTTTT. Full variable domain (remainder filled in from reference TRBV29-1 and TRBJ1-4): SAVISQKPSRDICQRGTSLTIQCQVDSQVTMMFWYRQQPGQSLTLIATANQGSEATYESGFVIDKFPISRPNLTFSTLTVSNMSPEDSSIYLCSAHEKLFFGSGTQLSVL.

This CDR3 reads CASSEFPGQQGTQYF. The CDR3 bases are TGTGCCAGCAGTGAATTCCCGGGACAGCAAGGGACTCAGTACTTC. The rearrangement links TRBV6-1 to TRBJ2-5; D is possibly TRBD1 (7 bases). V gave up 2 bases and J gave up 11 bases, with 21 bases separating them. From germline, CDR1 is MNHNS and CDR2 SASEGT. The CDR3 extends over 15 amino acids.

This clonotype appeared many times. The V and J genes are TRBV6-5 and TRBJ2-1; D is undetermined. Trimming took off 0 bases at V and 5 bases at J, with 14 bases between the two ends. The CDR3 length is 16 residues. Per germline, CDR1 MNHEY and CDR2 SVGAGI. The CDR3 coding sequence is TGTGCCAGCAGTTACTCCCTCCCCGGTAATCACAATGAGCAGTTCTTC. Protein: CASSYSLPGNHNEQFF.

This clonotype was seen ten or more times. The chain couples TRBV6-6 to TRBJ2-1; D remains unclear. Germline CDR1 and CDR2: MNHNY and SVGAGI (reference sequence). With 5 bases removed from V and 3 bases from J, the gap between germline ends came to 5 bases. This CDR3 contains 12 residues. CDR3 nucleotides: TGTGCCAGCAGTCGCGGCTACAATGAGCAGTTCTTC. It specifies CASSRGYNEQFF.

There are many counts of this clonotype. The V and J genes are TRBV7-9 and TRBJ2-7; D not certain. Germline loops: CDR1 SEHNR, CDR2 FQNEAQ (reference sequence). Trimming stripped 6 bases from V and 1 base from J, with 16 bases between. The CDR3 is 15 amino acids. The CDR3 is CASSSTMARSYEQYF. CDR3 nucleotide sequence: TGTGCCAGCAGTTCGACAATGGCCCGTTCCTACGAGCAGTACTTC.

This clonotype has at least ten counts. The rearrangement joins TRBV7-9 to TRBJ1-4; TRBD1 is a possible D gene (5 bases). Trimming removed 5 bases from V and 5 bases from J, with 15 bases in between. The length of the CDR3 is 15 residues. Per the germline V gene, CDR1 is SEHNR and CDR2 is FQNEAQ (reference sequence). CDR3 region: CASSDFRTLNEKLFF. In DNA form, the CDR3 reads TGTGCCAGCAGCGATTTCAGGACACTCAATGAAAAACTGTTTTTT.

This clonotype was detected a few times. The V and J genes are TRBV10-3 and TRBJ1-5; D possibly corresponds to TRBD1 (5 bases). This CDR3 contains 15 residues. In germline, CDR1 is ENHRY, CDR2 SYGVKD. V was shortened by 0 bases and J by 4 bases, with 10 bases between the two germline ends. The DNA of the CDR3 is TGTGCCATCAGTGAGTCAAGGGGTGGTAATCAGCCCCAGCATTTT. As protein: CAISESRGGNQPQHF.

V is TRBV18 and J is TRBJ2-7, with 7 bases identical to TRBD2. Germline V gene lookup returns CDR1 KGHSH and CDR2 LQKENI. The CDR3 sequence is 16 residues long. The J segment lost 5 bases and the V segment lost 6 bases, leaving 16 bases of the junction unmatched. Written as DNA, the CDR3 is TGTGCCAGCTCCAGACGGGGGGAGCCAGGTACGAACGAGCAGTACTTC. Translating gives CASSRRGEPGTNEQYF.

This clonotype was seen at least ten times. The rearrangement uses TRBV20-1 and TRBJ2-7, with D perhaps TRBD2 (5 bases). V dropped 2 bases and J dropped 1 base, with 9 bases sitting between them. The germline V gene has CDR1 DFQATT and CDR2 SNEGSKA (reference sequence). This CDR3 spans 13 amino acids. The CDR3 is CSARYGVSYEQYF. The CDR3 DNA reads as TGCAGTGCTAGATACGGGGTTTCCTACGAGCAGTACTTC.

This clonotype was picked up many times. The chain links TRBV7-2 to TRBJ1-5, with 7 bases lining up with TRBD1. The CDR3 consists of 14 residues. Trimming took 1 base from V and 5 from J; bases not matched to a gene: 2. Germline CDR1 SGHTA, CDR2 FQGNSA. The CDR3 region has the DNA TGTGCCAGCAGCTTAGTAGGGGGCGATCAGCCCCAGCATTTT. Amino acid sequence: CASSLVGGDQPQHF.

This clonotype was seen at least ten times. The V and J genes are TRBV5-1 and TRBJ1-1; a possible D gene is TRBD1 (6 bases). The V end was cut by 1 base, the J end by 6 bases, with 7 bases between. This CDR3 region has 12 residues. Germline-derived CDR1 and CDR2 are SGHRS and YFSETQ. The CDR3 reads CASSLRGAEAFF. CDR3 nucleotides: TGCGCCAGCAGCTTGAGGGGGGCTGAAGCTTTCTTT.

This clonotype was seen repeatedly, ten times or more. This sequence joins TRBV6-6 and TRBJ1-5; D perhaps matches TRBD1 (5 bases). The CDR3 covers 15 residues. Germline assignment: CDR1 MNHNY and CDR2 SVGAGI (reference sequence). V was clipped by 4 bases and J by 2 bases, with 12 bases between them. CDR3 coding DNA: TGTGCCAGCAGTTCATGGGGCCGGGGCAATCAGCCCCAGCATTTT. Translating gives CASSSWGRGNQPQHF.

Ten or more counts support this clonotype. This chain links TRBV11-2 with TRBJ2-3; no firm D call. The V end was cut by 5 bases, the J end by 1 base, with 7 bases between. The CDR3 consists of 13 residues. Germline CDR1 reads SGHAT; CDR2 reads FQNNGV. The CDR3 here is CASSRWGTDTQYF. CDR3 DNA: TGTGCCAGCAGCCGATGGGGCACAGATACGCAGTATTTT.

This clonotype was picked up many times. The chain couples TRBV28 to TRBJ2-4; D may match TRBD1 or TRBD2 (6 bases each). CDR3 length: 16 residues. Germline CDR1 MDHEN, CDR2 SYDVKM. The ends were cut back, 3 bases at V and 1 base at J, with 13 bases in the middle. The CDR3 DNA reads TGTGCCAGCAGTTTGGGGACGGGGGCGGCCAAAAACATTCAGTACTTC. Translation: CASSLGTGAAKNIQYF.

This clonotype was seen only a few times. This chain uses TRBV7-2 with TRBJ2-3; D may be TRBD2 (6 bases). Germline CDR1 SGHTA, CDR2 FQGNSA. The CDR3 is made up of 16 amino acids. Trimming stripped 0 bases from V and 6 bases from J, with 16 bases between. The DNA of the CDR3 is TGTGCCAGCAGCTTAGCGCGGGGCAGGGAGACGGATACGCAGTATTTT. It translates to CASSLARGRETDTQYF.

This clonotype has ten or more counts. A read error may produce the germline difference seen at one junction end. V is TRBV29-1 and J is TRBJ1-5; tentative D call: TRBD1 (5 bases). Germline CDR1 reads SQVTM; CDR2 reads ANQGSEA. CDR3 length: 13 residues. CDR3 loop: CSVADSPEGPQHF. CDR3 coding DNA: TGCAGTGTTGCTGACAGCCCTGAGGGGCCCCAGCATTTT.